A selection of T cell receptor beta chains follows, all from one sample in a study of blood T cell repertoires in COVID-19. Method: immunoSEQ multiplex PCR; TCRdb's copy keeps in-frame clones and lacks some. This sample has approximately 70,000 clones, with roughly three quarters found just once. Sequenced sample: peripheral blood. The receptor source for this set is an older woman with acute or convalescent COVID-19. Both conserved end residues are part of each CDR3. The D gene is left open where the match is weak. The size of a clone is reported for some rows only, either as once, few or many, or as a class for expanded clones.

D gene,V gene,J gene,clone size,CDR3 protein,CDR3 DNA
TRBD1,TRBV5-1,TRBJ1-5,-,CASRQGGDQPQHF,TGCGCCAGTCGACAGGGAGGCGATCAGCCCCAGCATTTT
-,TRBV4-1,TRBJ1-2,-,CASSQEAGANGYTF,TGCGCCAGCAGCCAAGAGGCAGGGGCTAATGGCTACACCTTC
TRBD2,TRBV9,TRBJ2-3,-,CASSPQGGLGDTQYF,TGTGCCAGCAGCCCCCAGGGAGGGTTGGGAGATACGCAGTATTTT
TRBD1,TRBV27,TRBJ2-1,-,CASSFKTTGTGAYNEQFF,TGTGCCAGCAGCTTTAAGACCACCGGGACAGGGGCCTACAATGAGCAGTTCTTC
-,TRBV6-5,TRBJ2-2,-,CASRGDFRGLELFF,TGTGCCAGCAGAGGGGACTTCCGCGGTTTGGAGCTGTTTTTT
-,TRBV4-1,TRBJ1-5,-,CASSQDPGGGNQPQHF,TGCGCCAGCAGCCAAGATCCCGGCGGGGGCAATCAGCCCCAGCATTTT
TRBD2,TRBV6-2/TRBV6-3,TRBJ2-7,-,CASSQPAGGREQYF,TGTGCCAGCAGCCAACCAGCGGGGGGCAGGGAGCAGTACTTC
TRBD1,TRBV6-5,TRBJ1-2,once,CASRLSTGDYGYTF,TGTGCCAGCAGACTCTCGACAGGGGACTATGGCTACACCTTC
-,TRBV5-6,TRBJ2-5,-,CASKGVGETQYF,TGTGCCAGCAAAGGGGTCGGGGAGACCCAGTACTTC
-,TRBV6-6,TRBJ1-1,-,CASSARLEAFF,TGTGCCAGCAGTGCGCGGCTAGAAGCTTTCTTT
TRBD1,TRBV6-5,TRBJ2-7,-,CASRDRGSYEQYF,TGTGCCAGCAGGGACAGGGGTTCCTACGAGCAGTACTTC
-,TRBV14,TRBJ2-7,-,CASSQEGQGNSYEQYF,TGTGCCAGCAGCCAAGAAGGTCAGGGAAACAGCTACGAGCAGTACTTC
TRBD1,TRBV27,TRBJ2-7,-,CASSGTGTLYEQYF,TGTGCCAGCAGTGGGACAGGGACCCTCTACGAGCAGTACTTC
-,TRBV6-2/TRBV6-3,TRBJ1-2,-,CASSIGGPSPQYGYTF,TGTGCCAGCAGTATCGGCGGGCCCTCCCCGCAATATGGCTACACCTTC
-,TRBV5-6,TRBJ2-7,few,CASNSAGYEQYF,TGTGCCAGCAACTCTGCGGGTTACGAGCAGTACTTC
-,TRBV5-4,TRBJ2-1,-,CASSLVGSEQFF,TGTGCCAGCAGCTTGGTGGGGAGTGAGCAGTTCTTC